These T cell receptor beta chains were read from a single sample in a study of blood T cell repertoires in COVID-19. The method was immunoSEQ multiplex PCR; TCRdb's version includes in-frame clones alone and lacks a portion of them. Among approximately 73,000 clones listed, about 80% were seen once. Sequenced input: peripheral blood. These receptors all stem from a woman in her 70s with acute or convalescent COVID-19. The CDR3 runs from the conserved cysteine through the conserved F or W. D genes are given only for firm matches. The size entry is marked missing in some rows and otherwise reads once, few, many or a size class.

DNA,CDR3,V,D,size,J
TGCGCCAGCAGCTTGGTTTCGGGGAATTCACCCCTCCACTTT,CASSLVSGNSPLHF,TRBV5-1,-,-,TRBJ1-6
TGTGCCAGCAGCTTAGGGGGAACGAACGGAAACACCATATATTTT,CASSLGGTNGNTIYF,TRBV5-4,-,-,TRBJ1-3
TGTGCCAGCAGCTTAGTCCCCGGGGGGGGCAGTAATTCACCCCTCCACTTT,CASSLVPGGGSNSPLHF,TRBV7-2,-,-,TRBJ1-6
TGTGCTAGTGGCTCAGACAGCTACAATGAGCAGTTCTTC,CASGSDSYNEQFF,TRBV12-5,-,-,TRBJ2-1
TGCGCCAGCAGCCAAGCCCTAGGGGGAAGCTACGAGCAGTACTTC,CASSQALGGSYEQYF,TRBV4-1,-,-,TRBJ2-7
TGCGCCAGCAGCTTGGGGACAGGCGGTAACACTGAAGCTTTCTTT,CASSLGTGGNTEAFF,TRBV5-1,TRBD1,-,TRBJ1-1
TGTGCCAGCAGCCCCCCCAGCGGCAGGGAGACCCAGTACTTC,CASSPPSGRETQYF,TRBV11-2,-,-,TRBJ2-5
TGTGCCAGCAGTTACGGTTTGGTACAGGGGCTCTCCTACGAGCAGTACTTC,CASSYGLVQGLSYEQYF,TRBV6-2/TRBV6-3,TRBD1,-,TRBJ2-7
TGTGCCATCAGTGACCTTGCCCCTGGGGACAGGCTTTATGGGGCCAACGTCCTGACTTTC,CAISDLAPGDRLYGANVLTF,TRBV10-3,TRBD1,-,TRBJ2-6
TGCAGCGTTTCGAGCGGGGGGGCCTCCATATACACAGATACGCAGTATTTT,CSVSSGGASIYTDTQYF,TRBV29-1,TRBD2,-,TRBJ2-3
TGTGCCAGCACCGCCCCCGGGGGTCAGTTCTTC,CASTAPGGQFF,TRBV6-5,-,-,TRBJ2-1
TGCAGCGCTTCCCCCGACTTCTCTGGAAACACCATATATTTT,CSASPDFSGNTIYF,TRBV29-1,-,-,TRBJ1-3
TGTGCCAGCTGCGTCCGGGACATTGAAAAACTGTTTTTT,CASCVRDIEKLFF,TRBV2,-,-,TRBJ1-4
TGTGCCTGGGGGGGACTAGCGGGAGGTCAAGAGACCCAGTACTTC,CAWGGLAGGQETQYF,TRBV30,TRBD2,-,TRBJ2-5
TGTGCCAGCAGTGACTCACCGGGACACTTTACTGAAGCTTTCTTT,CASSDSPGHFTEAFF,TRBV6-4,-,-,TRBJ1-1
TGCAGCGTTACAGGGGTGCCCTCCTACGAGCAGTACTTC,CSVTGVPSYEQYF,TRBV29-1,TRBD1,-,TRBJ2-7
TGTGCCAGCAGTTTCGACAGGTTGAACACTGAAGCTTTCTTT,CASSFDRLNTEAFF,TRBV7-2,-,-,TRBJ1-1
TGTGCCAGCAGCTTAGCCACAGCATTTCTGAACACTGAAGCTTTCTTT,CASSLATAFLNTEAFF,TRBV7-2,-,-,TRBJ1-1
TGCAGCGTCGGACTAGCCCACTCCTACGAGCAGTACTTC,CSVGLAHSYEQYF,TRBV29-1,TRBD2,-,TRBJ2-7
TGCAGCGTTGACGGGGTCAGGGGGCGAAACACTGAAGCTTTCTTT,CSVDGVRGRNTEAFF,TRBV29-1,TRBD1,-,TRBJ1-1
TGTGCCAGCAGAGACGACAGGGTGAACACTGAAGCTTTCTTT,CASRDDRVNTEAFF,TRBV6-5,TRBD1,-,TRBJ1-1
TGTGCCAGCAGTGAAGACAGGGGAGAGACCCAGTACTTC,CASSEDRGETQYF,TRBV2,TRBD1,-,TRBJ2-5
TGTGCCAGCAGCTTAAATTTTTTCGACGAGCAGTACTTC,CASSLNFFDEQYF,TRBV7-6,-,once,TRBJ2-7
TGTGCCAGCTCACAATCCGGGACAGGGGCGGACTATGGCTACACCTTC,CASSQSGTGADYGYTF,TRBV18,TRBD1,-,TRBJ1-2
TGTGCCAGCAGTGAAGAAGGTGGTAGGGGGGGAGGATCACCCCTCCACTTT,CASSEEGGRGGGSPLHF,TRBV6-1,-,once,TRBJ1-6